This TCR beta chain was found in a study of shared clonotypes between healthy human individuals. The germline CDR1 and CDR2 sequences are GTSNPN and SVGIG (reference sequence). The V gene end was trimmed by 4 bases and the J gene end by 5 bases; junction bases not matched to a gene: 8. This CDR3 region has 14 residues. Produced via immunoSEQ multiplex PCR; TCRdb's table is partial and in-frame only. Here the sample spans about 1.1 million clones, around three quarters being singletons. This clone has just a few counts. This could be a read error, since a much larger clone is one nucleotide away. Caucasian adults residing in Nashville, Tennessee made up all the donors.

The sequenced material came from memory CD4+ T cells from PBMCs. As to subset: CD45RA-negative fraction. This chain links TRBV30 with TRBJ2-5; 9 nucleotides line up with TRBD2. The sequence came from a man aged 18 to 35 in good health. Some clones in this sample may be carry-over from other donors' samples. DNA of the CDR3: TGTGCCTGGATTAGCGGGAGCTTTCAGGAGACCCAGTACTTC. Translation gives CAWISGSFQETQYF.